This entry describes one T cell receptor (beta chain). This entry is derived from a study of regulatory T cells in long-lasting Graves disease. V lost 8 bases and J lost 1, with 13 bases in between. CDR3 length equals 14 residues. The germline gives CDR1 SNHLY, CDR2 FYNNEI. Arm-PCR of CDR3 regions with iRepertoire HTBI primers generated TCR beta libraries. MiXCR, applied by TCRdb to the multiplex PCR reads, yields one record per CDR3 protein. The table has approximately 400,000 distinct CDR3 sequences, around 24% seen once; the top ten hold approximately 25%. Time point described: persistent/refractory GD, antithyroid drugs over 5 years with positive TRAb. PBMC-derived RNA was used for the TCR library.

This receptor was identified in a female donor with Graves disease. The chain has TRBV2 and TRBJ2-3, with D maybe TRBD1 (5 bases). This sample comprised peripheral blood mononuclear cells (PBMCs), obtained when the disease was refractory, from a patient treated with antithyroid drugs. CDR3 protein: CASRKQGRTDTQYF. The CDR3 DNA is TGTGCCAGCCGTAAGCAGGGCCGCACAGATACGCAGTATTTT.